A single sample gave rise to the 28 T cell receptor beta chains below, sequenced in a study of shared T cell receptors in the human thymus. Method: immunoSEQ multiplex PCR; TCRdb's copy keeps in-frame clones and lacks some. The sample lists hundreds of thousands of clones; approximately 87% were seen once. These sequences were also reported in another study, on human thymus T cells.

Sequencing was carried out using thymocytes. These TCRs come from a boy in the first two years of life with a congenital heart defect.

This clone was detected a few times. The chain employs TRBV5-5 and TRBJ2-2; 10 bases are a match to TRBD1. J lost 6 bases, V lost 3 bases, and 8 bases had no gene match. Germline-derived CDR1 and CDR2 are SGHKS and YYEKEE (reference sequence). This CDR3 has 16 amino acids. Written as DNA, the CDR3 is TGTGCCAGCAGCTGGGGTAAAGGACAGGGGGCCGGGGAGCTGTTTTTT. Translation gives CASSWGKGQGAGELFF.

V is TRBV29-1 and J is TRBJ2-5; the D gene is possibly TRBD1 (6 bases). The J call may be in error: the DNA end matches TRBJ2-7 better. This CDR3 comprises 12 residues. Germline CDR1 and CDR2: SQVTM and ANQGSEA. DNA of the CDR3: TGCAGCGGCCGGGACATAGGAAGCGAGCAGTACTTC. Translated: CSGRDIGSEQYF.

This chain joins TRBV11-3 and TRBJ2-7; TRBD2 matches at 11 bases. The CDR3 runs 15 residues. Germline CDR1 and CDR2: SGHNT and YENEEA. Losses at the gene ends were 5 bases for V and 2 bases for J; bases not matched to a gene: 5. The DNA of the CDR3 is TGTGCCAGCAGCCCGGGACTAGCGGAAGCCTACGAGCAGTACTTC. It specifies CASSPGLAEAYEQYF.

J is TRBJ2-5 and V is TRBV10-3; 7 bases align to TRBD2. Germline CDR1 ENHRY, CDR2 SYGVKD. CDR3 length: 15 residues. J lost 5 bases, V lost 4 bases, and 10 bases had no gene match. The CDR3 DNA is TGTGCCATCAGTGCGGGCAGGGAGGGTGGGGAGACCCAGTACTTC. It codes for CAISAGREGGETQYF.

The genes are TRBV6-1 and TRBJ1-5, with TRBD1 matching 7 bases. CDR3 length: 18 amino acids. The J segment lost 7 bases and the V segment lost 1 base, leaving 16 bases of the junction unmatched. Germline V gene sequence: CDR1 MNHNS, CDR2 SASEGT. CDR3 DNA sequence: TGTGCCAGCAGTGAAGGGTACGAAGGGACAGAAAAATACCAGCCCCAGCATTTT. Translation gives CASSEGYEGTEKYQPQHF.

V usage is TRBV6-5 and J usage is TRBJ1-2, with unresolved D. Trimming removed 5 bases at V and 2 bases at J, with 12 bases between. Germline V gene lookup returns CDR1 MNHEY and CDR2 SVGAGI. The CDR3 totals 14 residues. The CDR3 loop reads CASSGPATNYGYTF. CDR3 in DNA: TGTGCCAGCAGTGGGCCCGCAACGAACTATGGCTACACCTTC.

The J gene is TRBJ1-2, the V gene TRBV7-2; D unresolved. Trimming cost V 1 base and J 6 bases, with 9 bases left between them. Germline CDR1 reads SGHTA; CDR2 reads FQGNSA. This CDR3 has 13 residues. Here the CDR3 reads CASSLGERNGYTF. The CDR3 bases are TGTGCCAGCAGCTTAGGAGAGCGAAATGGCTACACCTTC.

The chain combines TRBV19 with TRBJ1-5, with D unclear. Between the trimmed V and J ends, which lost 4 bases and 9 bases, there was a span of 10 bases. Germline loops: CDR1 LNHDA, CDR2 SQIVND (reference sequence). The CDR3 has 12 amino acids. The CDR3 sequence is CASSTRGRPQHF. The CDR3 DNA is TGTGCCAGTAGTACCCGCGGCCGGCCCCAGCATTTT.

The chain carries TRBV27 and TRBJ2-7, with TRBD2 identical over 12 bases. Trimming removed 5 bases from V and 3 bases from J; junction bases left unmatched: 5. The CDR3 spans 15 residues. CDR1 is MNHEY and CDR2 is SMNVEV in the germline V gene (reference sequence). The CDR3 DNA sequence: TGTGCCAGCAGTCACGGACTAGCGGGACGCTACGAGCAGTACTTC. This sequence encodes CASSHGLAGRYEQYF.

The chain couples TRBV6-5 to TRBJ1-2; D unresolved. The CDR3 spans 16 residues. Trimming took 0 bases from V and 8 from J, leaving 19 bases between them. Germline CDR1 is MNHEY and CDR2 is SVGAGI. CDR3 nucleotides: TGTGCCAGCAGTTACTCCGCCCGACGCTCGAGGGAAGGCTACACCTTC. Translated, it gives CASSYSARRSREGYTF.

This clone was recorded only once. CDR3 region: CAWKWGPYTDTQYF. The CDR3 DNA is TGTGCCTGGAAGTGGGGGCCATACACAGATACGCAGTATTTT. The V and J genes are TRBV30 and TRBJ2-3; weak D call: TRBD1 (6 bases). Deletions cut 4 bases from V and 2 bases from J, with 13 bases between. The CDR3 extends over 14 amino acids. The germline CDR1 and CDR2 sequences are GTSNPN and SVGIG (reference sequence).

A word on this clone: At one boundary the junction diverges from the germline segment, which might be a read error. CDR3 nucleotides: TGTGCCAGCAGTCTCAGCGGAGGATCTTACGGGCAGTACTTC. It is translated as CASSLSGGSYGQYF. This sequence joins TRBV28 and TRBJ2-7, with a tentative D call TRBD2 (5 bases). Germline assignment: CDR1 MDHEN and CDR2 SYDVKM. This CDR3 has 14 amino acids.

The genes are TRBV4-1 and TRBJ2-7; D is possibly TRBD1 (6 bases). Trimming cost V 3 bases and J 5 bases, with 11 bases left between them. Germline V gene sequence: CDR1 MGHRA, CDR2 YSYEKL. This CDR3 spans 13 amino acids. The CDR3 nucleotides read TGCGCCAGCAGCCATGAAGGGGGAGACGAGCAGTACTTC. Protein sequence: CASSHEGGDEQYF.

This chain uses TRBV7-8 with TRBJ2-7, with D possibly being TRBD1 (7 bases). This CDR3 has 14 residues. The V end lost 5 bases, the J end lost 2 bases, and 13 bases lay between the germline ends. Per the germline V gene, CDR1 is SGHVS and CDR2 is FQNEAQ. This CDR3 reads CASSPAGQTYEQYF. For the CDR3, the DNA is TGTGCCAGCAGCCCGGCGGGACAGACCTACGAGCAGTACTTC.

The V and J genes are TRBV2 and TRBJ2-3; TRBD2 matches at 16 bases. CDR1 is SNHLY, CDR2 FYNNEI, per germline. CDR3 length: 15 residues. V lost 9 bases, J lost 3 bases, and 3 bases stayed unmatched. CDR3 in DNA: TGTGCCAGAGGGGGACTAGCGGGAGGGACAGATACGCAGTATTTT. Its translation is CARGGLAGGTDTQYF.

This clone was seen just once. This chain joins TRBV28 and TRBJ2-3, with 11 bases that match TRBD1. The junction had 12 bases not matched to a gene; V was cut back by 7 bases and J by 6 bases. The CDR3 consists of 16 residues. Germline CDR1 MDHEN, CDR2 SYDVKM. DNA of the CDR3: TGTGCCAGCACCATTGAGGGACAGGGGGAATTGGATACGCAGTATTTT. Protein: CASTIEGQGELDTQYF.

This chain joins TRBV5-1 and TRBJ2-2, with D perhaps matching TRBD2 (6 bases). V was clipped by 3 bases and J by 4 bases, with 16 bases between them. The CDR3 covers 16 residues. Germline V CDR1 and CDR2: SGHRS, YFSETQ. CDR3 in DNA: TGCGCCAGCAGCTCCCGGACTACGTTGAGCACCGGGGAGCTGTTTTTT. This encodes CASSSRTTLSTGELFF.

The chain couples TRBV11-2 to TRBJ1-1; TRBD1 is a possible D gene (6 bases). The CDR3 is 15 amino acids. Germline V gene data show CDR1 as SGHAT and CDR2 as FQNNGV. Trimming took 5 bases from V and 0 from J, leaving 13 bases between them. CDR3 nucleotides: TGTGCCAGCAGCCTAGTTCACAGGGTGAACACTGAAGCTTTCTTT. Residues: CASSLVHRVNTEAFF.

This clone was seen only once. V is TRBV6-1 and J is TRBJ2-7, with 8 bases that match TRBD1. Germline lookup yields CDR1 MNHNS and CDR2 SASEGT. The CDR3 has 15 amino acids. V lost 7 bases to trimming and J lost 2 bases; unmatched junction nucleotides: 10. CDR3 DNA: TGTGCCAGCACCCCCTCCCGACAGGGGCCCTACGAGCAGTACTTC. Its translation: CASTPSRQGPYEQYF.

The rearrangement joins TRBV21-1 to TRBJ2-1; TRBD2 is taken as the D call from the table, unchecked against the DNA. TRBV21-1 is flagged as a pseudogene. CDR3 length: 15 amino acids. The CDR3 loop reads CASSNETSGYNEQFF. The CDR3 region has the DNA TGTGCCAGCAGCAATGAGACTAGCGGTTACAATGAGCAGTTCTTC.

This rearrangement joins TRBV14 to TRBJ2-7; 8 bases map to TRBD1. CDR3 length: 12 amino acids. Germline trimming cut 6 bases from V and 8 bases from J; bases unmatched to any gene: 6. Germline V gene lookup returns CDR1 SGHDN and CDR2 FVKESK. CDR3 DNA: TGTGCCAGCAGGAGTCAGGGGGCCCAGCAGTACTTC. Protein product: CASRSQGAQQYF. The full variable domain, in which reference TRBV14 and TRBJ2-7 provide the parts outside the CDR3, is EAGVTQFPSHSVIEKGQTVTLRCDPISGHDNLYWYRRVMGKEIKFLLHFVKESKQDESGMPNNRFLAERTGGTYSTLKVQPAELEDSGVYFCASRSQGAQQYFGPGTRLTVT.

This chain connects TRBV7-2 to TRBJ2-1; 10 bases fit TRBD2. V gave up 3 bases and J gave up 5 bases; unmatched junction bases: 4. Germline-derived CDR1 and CDR2 are SGHTA and FQGNSA. The CDR3 has 15 residues. The CDR3 nucleotides read TGTGCCAGCAGCTTCGGGACTAGCGAGCACAATGAGCAGTTCTTC. Translating gives CASSFGTSEHNEQFF.

V usage is TRBV9 and J usage is TRBJ1-2, with D possibly TRBD1 on 6 matching bases. CDR1 and CDR2 (germline): SGDLS, YYNGEE. CDR3 size: 14 residues. V was trimmed by 2 bases and J by 3 bases, leaving 11 bases between them. CDR3 sequence: CASSVRGRDYGYTF. DNA of the CDR3: TGTGCCAGCAGCGTGAGGGGGAGAGACTATGGCTACACCTTC.

The chain uses TRBV19 and TRBJ2-3; TRBD2 aligns across 8 bases. J was trimmed by 2 bases and V by 1 base; bases with no gene match: 14. This CDR3 has 19 amino acids. CDR1 and CDR2 (germline): LNHDA, SQIVND (reference sequence). CDR3: CASSIGGSGKFRATDTQYF. CDR3 nucleotides: TGTGCCAGTAGTATAGGGGGTAGCGGGAAGTTTCGGGCCACAGATACGCAGTATTTT.

The chain recombines TRBV20-1 with TRBJ2-1; no clear D gene. This CDR3 has 11 amino acids. Germline V gene lookup returns CDR1 DFQATT and CDR2 SNEGSKA (reference sequence). With 4 bases removed from V and 5 bases from J, the gap between germline ends came to 6 bases. In DNA, the CDR3 is TGCAGTGCTACAATCAACAATGAGCAGTTCTTC. It translates to CSATINNEQFF.

This rearrangement joins TRBV10-3 to TRBJ1-3; TRBD1 is a possible D gene (5 bases). The germline CDR1 and CDR2 sequences are ENHRY and SYGVKD. V lost 0 bases and J lost 0, with 15 bases in between. This CDR3 has 18 amino acids. The CDR3 reads CAISESMRDSYSGNTIYF. DNA for the CDR3: TGTGCCATCAGTGAGTCGATGCGAGACAGCTACTCTGGAAACACCATATATTTT.

CDR3 amino acids: CASSLEGTGPQRGEQYF. The CDR3 DNA reads TGCGCCAGCAGCTTGGAGGGGACAGGGCCCCAGCGGGGGGAGCAGTACTTC. The chain has TRBV5-1 and TRBJ2-7, with a possible D match to TRBD1 (9 bases). CDR3 size: 17 residues. Germline CDR1 SGHRS, CDR2 YFSETQ. V was trimmed by 0 bases and J by 7 bases, leaving 23 bases between them.

For the CDR3, the DNA is TGTGCCAGCAGCCTACTAGCGGGGGAGACCCAGTACTTC. Protein: CASSLLAGETQYF. The rearrangement links TRBV7-3 to TRBJ2-5; 10 bases match TRBD2. Trimming cost V 5 bases and J 5 bases; bases outside gene matches: 2. Germline V lookup: CDR1 SGHTA, CDR2 FQGTGA. This CDR3 region has 13 residues.